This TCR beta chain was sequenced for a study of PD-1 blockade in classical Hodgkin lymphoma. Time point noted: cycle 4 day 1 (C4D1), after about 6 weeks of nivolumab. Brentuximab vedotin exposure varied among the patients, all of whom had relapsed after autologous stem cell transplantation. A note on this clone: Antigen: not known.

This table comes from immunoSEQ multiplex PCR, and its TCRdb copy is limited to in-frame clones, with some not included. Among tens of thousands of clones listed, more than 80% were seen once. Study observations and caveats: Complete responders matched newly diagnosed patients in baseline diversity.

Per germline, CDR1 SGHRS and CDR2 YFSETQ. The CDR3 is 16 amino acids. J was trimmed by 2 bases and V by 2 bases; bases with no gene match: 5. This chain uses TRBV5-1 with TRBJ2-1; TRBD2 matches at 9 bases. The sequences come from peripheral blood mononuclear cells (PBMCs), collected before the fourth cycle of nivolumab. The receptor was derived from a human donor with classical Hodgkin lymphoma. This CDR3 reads CASSLGLATTYNEQFF. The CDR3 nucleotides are TGCGCCAGCAGCTTAGGACTAGCGACAACCTACAATGAGCAGTTCTTC. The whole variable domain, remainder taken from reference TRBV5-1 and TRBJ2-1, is KAGVTQTPRYLIKTRGQQVTLSCSPISGHRSVSWYQQTPGQGLQFLFEYFSETQRNKGNFPGRFSGRQFSNSRSEMNVSTLELGDSALYLCASSLGLATTYNEQFFGPGTRLTVL.